The entry below gives a single T cell receptor (beta chain) sequence along with its context. The antigen is not known. In each case, RNA was isolated and then reverse transcribed into cDNA as the sequencing template. Profiling relied on immunoSEQ multiplex PCR, and the TCRdb table lists in-frame clones only, not all of them. The sample has about 120,000 clones; around three fifths are singletons. As for treatment: oral pan-JAK inhibitor, 5-10 mg twice daily. The data were obtained in a study of CD8+ T cells in alopecia areata. Study-wide background: Treated patients were dosed with oral tofacitinib, taking 5 to 10 mg twice daily. A 6-month off-drug phase came after tofacitinib, which had lasted 6 to 18 months. Study-wide results and caveats: Mouse data revealed clearer TCR sharing than patient data did, a gap possibly tied to HLA. Treatment with tofacitinib significantly lowered scalp clonality and reduced expanded CD8+ clones among the top 100.

V was shortened by 2 bases and J by 4 bases, with 9 bases between the two germline ends. Germline V CDR1 and CDR2: SEHNR, FQNEAQ (reference sequence). The CDR3 totals 13 residues. Sample: CD4+ T cells sorted from blood, taken at week 24, from a patient treated with tofacitinib. This chain joins TRBV7-9 and TRBJ2-7; D ambiguous. The sequence was collected from a human donor with alopecia areata. The CDR3 nucleotides are TGTGCCAGCAGCTTAACCGACGGGTACGAGCAGTACTTC. This translates into CASSLTDGYEQYF.